Listed here is a single TCR beta chain. The sample comes from a study of blood T cell repertoires in COVID-19. Study context: Specimens from acute and convalescent COVID-19 originated in the United States, Italy and Spain. PBMCs, B-cell-depleted T cells, or T cells provided the cDNA or gDNA that made up the material.

Germline CDR1 reads SGHVS; CDR2 reads FQNEAQ. V shed 2 bases and J shed 2 bases, with 14 bases lying between them. There are 16 residues in the CDR3. Original methodology: The authors estimated nucleated cell counts from reference gene primer amplification. Repertoires were generated with immunoSEQ multiplex PCR, while TCRdb's copy carries only in-frame clones and drops some. V, J and clone size derive from that table, while D and trimming were established from the DNA sequence. The table records some 89,000 clones, 81% of them present only once. The TCR comes from a man in his 60s with acute or convalescent COVID-19. The chain has TRBV7-8 and TRBJ2-3; D is perhaps TRBD2 (6 bases). The specimen was peripheral blood. CDR3: CASSLKYGGTTDTQYF. The CDR3 DNA reads TGTGCCAGCAGCTTAAAATACGGGGGTACCACAGATACGCAGTATTTT.